A selection of T cell receptor beta chains follows, all from one sample in a study of blood T cell repertoires in COVID-19. Assay: immunoSEQ multiplex PCR; the TCRdb copy retains only in-frame clones and omits some. The sample includes 200,000 to 300,000 clones, about 89% seen only once; the top ten take approximately 4.1%. The sample consisted of PBMCs or T cells enriched from blood (not recorded which). Source of these receptors: a woman in her twenties or thirties who had recovered from COVID-19. The conserved cysteine and the conserved F or W are not part of the CDR3 here. The D gene is left open where the match is weak.

v_gene	j_gene	len	d_gene	CDR3aa
TRBV28	TRBJ1-2	11	TRBD1	ASGTGQIYGYT
TRBV27	TRBJ2-7	15	TRBD2	ASSGLAGGGSSYEQY
TRBV5-1	TRBJ1-3	14	-	ASSLDAWASGNTIY
TRBV7-3	TRBJ1-1	13	TRBD1	ASSLTETGRTEAF
TRBV3-1/TRBV3-2	TRBJ2-3	13	TRBD1	ASSLPAGGKYTQY
TRBV5-1	TRBJ2-2	11	TRBD1	ASSKQGAEELF
TRBV25-1	TRBJ2-5	13	-	ASSPRRGGQETQY
TRBV5-1	TRBJ2-1	13	-	ASSLGASSYNEQF
TRBV25-1	TRBJ2-3	8	-	ATRSDTQY
TRBV27	TRBJ2-1	13	-	ASDSLARGYNEQF
TRBV4-1	TRBJ1-5	13	TRBD1	ASSQVVGTDQPQH
TRBV14	TRBJ1-4	12	-	ASSTPMGEEKLF
TRBV3-1/TRBV3-2	TRBJ2-1	14	TRBD2	ASSQVSGSSYNEQF
TRBV29-1	TRBJ1-2	11	-	SAGDTSNYGYT
TRBV28	TRBJ1-2	17	TRBD1	ASAPPGTGGFSDRYGYT
TRBV27	TRBJ1-2	16	TRBD1	ASSPRDRGSPKNYGYT
TRBV6-5	TRBJ1-4	12	-	ASTSSATNEKLF
TRBV6-5	TRBJ1-6	13	TRBD1	ASRRGTDPGSPLH
TRBV4-3	TRBJ1-2	15	TRBD1	ASSHPGQGAKAYGYT
TRBV10-3	TRBJ1-5	16	TRBD1	AISEGQGSLLALQPQH
TRBV6-2/TRBV6-3	TRBJ2-7	11	TRBD1	ASSTGVHYEQY
TRBV9	TRBJ2-7	14	TRBD2	ASSVAPGGRTYEQY
TRBV6-6	TRBJ2-1	13	TRBD1	ASSYRQGGNNEQF
TRBV3-1/TRBV3-2	TRBJ2-7	12	-	ASSLGRSSYEQY
TRBV6-5	TRBJ1-1	12	TRBD1	ASRGTGRDTEAF
TRBV7-9	TRBJ1-4	14	-	ASSPVRGPSLEKLF
TRBV4-1	TRBJ2-5	12	-	ASSRLYRDETQY
TRBV4-2	TRBJ1-4	16	TRBD1	ASSQTGTGGVLGEKLF
TRBV6-5	TRBJ1-4	11	-	ACRGGLNEKLF
TRBV14	TRBJ2-1	10	-	ASSQWSVEQF
TRBV7-2	TRBJ1-2	12	-	ASSLGGFPAGYT
TRBV2	TRBJ2-1	13	-	ASSQGGHPYNEQF
TRBV7-9	TRBJ1-1	13	-	ASSPFNARGTEAF
TRBV28	TRBJ2-7	14	TRBD1	ASSLRAYRGWNEQY
TRBV6-5	TRBJ1-4	11	-	ASTGTLNEKLF
TRBV10-3	TRBJ1-3	14	TRBD1	ATLSSWTGGEGTIY
TRBV4-2	TRBJ1-4	16	-	ASSQWEDIRGSNEKLF
TRBV2	TRBJ2-1	13	TRBD2	ASSLERESGNEQF
TRBV19	TRBJ2-1	16	TRBD2	ASSTPHIPGLASNEQF
TRBV14	TRBJ1-4	11	-	ASSHSPLEKLF